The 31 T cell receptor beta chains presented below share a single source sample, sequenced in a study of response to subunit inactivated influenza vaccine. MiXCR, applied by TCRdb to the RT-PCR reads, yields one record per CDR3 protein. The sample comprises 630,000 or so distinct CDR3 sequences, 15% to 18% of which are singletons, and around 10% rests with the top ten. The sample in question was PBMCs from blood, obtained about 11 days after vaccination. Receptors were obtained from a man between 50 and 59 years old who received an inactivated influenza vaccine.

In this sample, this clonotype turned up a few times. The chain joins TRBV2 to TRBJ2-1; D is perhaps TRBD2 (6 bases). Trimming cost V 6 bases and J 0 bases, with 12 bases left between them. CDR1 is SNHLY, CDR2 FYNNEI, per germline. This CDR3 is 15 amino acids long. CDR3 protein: CASRWDGSSYNEQFF. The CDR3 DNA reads TGTGCCAGCAGGTGGGACGGGAGCTCCTACAATGAGCAGTTCTTC.

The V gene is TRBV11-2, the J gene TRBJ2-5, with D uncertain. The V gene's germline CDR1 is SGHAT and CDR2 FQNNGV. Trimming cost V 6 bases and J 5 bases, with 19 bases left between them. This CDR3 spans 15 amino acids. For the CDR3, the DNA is TGTGCCAGCAGACCTCTCGCAGGCTCCCACGAGACCCAGTACTTC. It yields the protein CASRPLAGSHETQYF.

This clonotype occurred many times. The DNA for the CDR3 is TGCGCCAGCAGTCCTGACAGGGGTAATTCACCCCTCCACTTT. Protein: CASSPDRGNSPLHF. This rearrangement joins TRBV5-1 to TRBJ1-6; TRBD1 agrees at 8 bases. This CDR3 region has 14 residues. Germline V CDR1 and CDR2: SGHRS, YFSETQ. Trimming at V came to 5 bases and at J to 6 bases, leaving 4 bases not matched to a gene. The variable domain in full, with the rest retrieved from reference TRBV5-1 and TRBJ1-6, is KAGVTQTPRYLIKTRGQQVTLSCSPISGHRSVSWYQQTPGQGLQFLFEYFSETQRNKGNFPGRFSGRQFSNSRSEMNVSTLELGDSALYLCASSPDRGNSPLHFGNGTRLTVT.

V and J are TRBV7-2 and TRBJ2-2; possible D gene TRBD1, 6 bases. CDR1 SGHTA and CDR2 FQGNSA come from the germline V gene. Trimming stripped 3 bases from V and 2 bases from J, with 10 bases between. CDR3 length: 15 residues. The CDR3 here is CASSLTGHNTGELFF. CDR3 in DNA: TGTGCCAGCAGCTTGACGGGACATAACACCGGGGAGCTGTTTTTT.

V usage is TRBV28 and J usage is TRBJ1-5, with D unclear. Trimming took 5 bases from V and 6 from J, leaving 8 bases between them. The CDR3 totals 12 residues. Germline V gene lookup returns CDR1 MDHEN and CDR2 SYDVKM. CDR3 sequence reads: CASSQRVQPQHF. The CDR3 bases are TGTGCCAGCAGTCAAAGAGTTCAGCCCCAGCATTTT.

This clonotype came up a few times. The CDR3 sequence: CASSSFLAGVNEQYF. The CDR3 DNA reads as TGTGCCAGCAGCTCCTTTCTAGCGGGGGTTAACGAGCAGTACTTC. The chain combines TRBV7-9 with TRBJ2-7, with 10 bases lining up with TRBD2. V shed 4 bases and J 5 bases; nucleotides not matched to a gene: 8. This CDR3 spans 15 amino acids. Germline lookup yields CDR1 SEHNR and CDR2 FQNEAQ (reference sequence).

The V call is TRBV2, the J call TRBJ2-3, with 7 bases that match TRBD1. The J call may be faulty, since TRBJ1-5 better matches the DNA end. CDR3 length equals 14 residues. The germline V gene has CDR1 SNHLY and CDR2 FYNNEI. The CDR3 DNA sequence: TGTGCCAGCAGTAGGACAGGTAGCACAGATACGCAGCATTTT. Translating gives CASSRTGSTDTQHF.

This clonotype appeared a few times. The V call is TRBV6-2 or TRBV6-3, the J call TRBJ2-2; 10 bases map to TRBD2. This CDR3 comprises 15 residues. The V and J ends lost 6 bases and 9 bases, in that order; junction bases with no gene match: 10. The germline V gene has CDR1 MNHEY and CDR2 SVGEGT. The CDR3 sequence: CASSPLAGDTRELFF. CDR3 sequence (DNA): TGTGCCAGCAGCCCTCTAGCGGGGGATACCCGGGAGCTGTTTTTT.

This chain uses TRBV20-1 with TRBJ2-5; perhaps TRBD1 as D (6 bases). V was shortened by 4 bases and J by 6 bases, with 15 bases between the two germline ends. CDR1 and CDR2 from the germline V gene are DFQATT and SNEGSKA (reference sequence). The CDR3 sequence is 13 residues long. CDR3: CSANRDADKTQYF. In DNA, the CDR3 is TGCAGTGCTAACAGGGACGCGGACAAGACCCAGTACTTC.

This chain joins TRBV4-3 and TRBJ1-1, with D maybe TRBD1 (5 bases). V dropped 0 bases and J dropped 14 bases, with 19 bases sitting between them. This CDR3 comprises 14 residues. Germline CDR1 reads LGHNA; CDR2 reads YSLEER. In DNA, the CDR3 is TGCGCCAGCAGCCAAGAGATCCCGGGGACCTCTTCCTTCTTT. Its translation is CASSQEIPGTSSFF.

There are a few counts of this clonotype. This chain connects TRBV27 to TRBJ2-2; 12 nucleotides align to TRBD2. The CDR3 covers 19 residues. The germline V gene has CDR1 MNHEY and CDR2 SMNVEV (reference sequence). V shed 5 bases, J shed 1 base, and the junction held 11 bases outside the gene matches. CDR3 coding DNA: TGTGCCAGCAGTGGACTAGCGGGAAGCGGTTTTAGGAACACCGGGGAGCTGTTTTTT. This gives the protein CASSGLAGSGFRNTGELFF.

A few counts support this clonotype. CDR3 coding DNA: TGTGCCAGCAGCCCCGGGACTAGCGGGAGAGGGGCCGGGGAGCTGTTTTTT. This sequence encodes CASSPGTSGRGAGELFF. This chain links TRBV5-5 with TRBJ2-2, with 14 positions matching TRBD2. Trimming took 4 bases from V and 6 from J; bases not matched to a gene: 8. Germline CDR1 is SGHKS and CDR2 is YYEKEE (reference sequence). The CDR3 spans 17 residues. The full variable domain, rest sourced from reference TRBV5-5 and TRBJ2-2, is DAGVTQSPTHLIKTRGQQVTLRCSPISGHKSVSWYQQVLGQGPQFIFQYYEKEERGRGNFPDRFSARQFPNYSSELNVNALLLGDSALYLCASSPGTSGRGAGELFFGEGSRLTVL.

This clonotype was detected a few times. The DNA of the CDR3 is TGTGCCATCAGTGAGTCGTCAGTGGAGCTCCAAGAGACCCAGTACTTC. Protein: CAISESSVELQETQYF. The V and J genes are TRBV10-3 and TRBJ2-5, with D uncertain. The CDR3 runs 16 residues. V was pared by 0 bases and J by 1 base, with 12 bases between. Germline values: CDR1 ENHRY, CDR2 SYGVKD.

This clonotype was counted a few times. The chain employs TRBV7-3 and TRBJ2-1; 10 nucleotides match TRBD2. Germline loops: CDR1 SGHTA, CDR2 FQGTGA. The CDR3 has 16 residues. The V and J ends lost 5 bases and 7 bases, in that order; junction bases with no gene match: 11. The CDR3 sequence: CASSQLGLAGANEQFF. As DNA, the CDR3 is TGTGCCAGCAGCCAATTGGGGCTAGCGGGAGCGAATGAGCAGTTCTTC.

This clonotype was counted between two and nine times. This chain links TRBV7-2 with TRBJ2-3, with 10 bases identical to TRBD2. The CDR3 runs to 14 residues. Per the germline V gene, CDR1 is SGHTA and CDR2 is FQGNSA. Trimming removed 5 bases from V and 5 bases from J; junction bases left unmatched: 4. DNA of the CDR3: TGTGCCAGCAGCCTACTAGCGGGAAGAGATACGCAGTATTTT. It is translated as CASSLLAGRDTQYF.

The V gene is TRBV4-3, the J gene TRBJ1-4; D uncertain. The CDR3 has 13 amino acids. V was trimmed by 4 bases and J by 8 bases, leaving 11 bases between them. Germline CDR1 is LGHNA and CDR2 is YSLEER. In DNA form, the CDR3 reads TGCGCCAGCAGCCTGAACGTGGGCGAAAAACTGTTTTTT. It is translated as CASSLNVGEKLFF.

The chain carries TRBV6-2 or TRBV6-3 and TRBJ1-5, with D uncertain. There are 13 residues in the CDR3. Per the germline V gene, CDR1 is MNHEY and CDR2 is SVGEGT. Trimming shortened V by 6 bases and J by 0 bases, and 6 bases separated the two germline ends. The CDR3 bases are TGTGCCAGCAGGTCGGGTAGCAATCAGCCCCAGCATTTT. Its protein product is CASRSGSNQPQHF.

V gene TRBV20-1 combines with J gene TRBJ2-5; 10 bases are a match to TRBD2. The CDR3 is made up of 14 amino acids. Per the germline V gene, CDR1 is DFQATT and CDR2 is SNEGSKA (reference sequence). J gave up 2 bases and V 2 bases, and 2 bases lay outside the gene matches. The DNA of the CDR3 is TGCAGTGCTAGAATGACTAGCGGGCAAGAGACCCAGTACTTC. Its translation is CSARMTSGQETQYF.

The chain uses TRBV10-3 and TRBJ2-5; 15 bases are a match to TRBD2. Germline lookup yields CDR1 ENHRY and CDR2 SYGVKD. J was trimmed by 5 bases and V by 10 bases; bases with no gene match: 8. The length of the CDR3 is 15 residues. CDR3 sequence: CATRTSGGAGETQYF. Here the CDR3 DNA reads TGTGCCACAAGGACTAGCGGGGGGGCTGGGGAGACCCAGTACTTC.

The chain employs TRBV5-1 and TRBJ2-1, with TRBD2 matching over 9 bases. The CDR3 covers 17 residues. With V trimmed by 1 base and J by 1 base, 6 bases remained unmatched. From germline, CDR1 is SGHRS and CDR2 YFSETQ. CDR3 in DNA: TGCGCCAGCAGCTTGATTAGCGGGAGTATATCCTACAATGAGCAGTTCTTC. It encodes CASSLISGSISYNEQFF.

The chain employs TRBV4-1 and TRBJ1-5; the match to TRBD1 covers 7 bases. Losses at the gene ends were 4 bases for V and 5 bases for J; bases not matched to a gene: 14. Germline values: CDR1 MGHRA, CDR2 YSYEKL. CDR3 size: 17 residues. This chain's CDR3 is CASSLLQSLRGDQPQHF. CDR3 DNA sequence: TGCGCCAGCAGCCTACTCCAATCGCTCAGGGGGGATCAGCCCCAGCATTTT.

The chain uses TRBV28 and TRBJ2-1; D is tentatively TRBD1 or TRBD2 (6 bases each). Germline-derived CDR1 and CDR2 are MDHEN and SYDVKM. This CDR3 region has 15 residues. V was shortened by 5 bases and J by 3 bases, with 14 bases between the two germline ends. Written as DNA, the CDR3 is TGTGCCAGCAGTCTAGCCCGGGGGCTCTACAATGAGCAGTTCTTC. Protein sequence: CASSLARGLYNEQFF. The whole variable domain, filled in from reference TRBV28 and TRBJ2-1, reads DVKVTQSSRYLVKRTGEKVFLECVQDMDHENMFWYRQDPGLGLRLIYFSYDVKMKEKGDIPEGYSVSREKKERFSLILESASTNQTSMYLCASSLARGLYNEQFFGPGTRLTVL.

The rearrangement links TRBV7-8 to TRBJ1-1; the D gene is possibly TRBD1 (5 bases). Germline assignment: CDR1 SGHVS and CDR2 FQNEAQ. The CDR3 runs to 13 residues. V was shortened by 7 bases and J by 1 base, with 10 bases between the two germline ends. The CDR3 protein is CASNPGENTEAFF. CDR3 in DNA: TGTGCCAGCAACCCGGGGGAGAACACTGAAGCTTTCTTT.

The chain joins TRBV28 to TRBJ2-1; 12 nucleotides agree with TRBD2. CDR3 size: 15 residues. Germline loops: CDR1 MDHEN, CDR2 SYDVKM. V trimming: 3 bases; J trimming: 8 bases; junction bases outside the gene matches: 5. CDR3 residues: CASSFPSGGVDEQFF. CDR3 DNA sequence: TGTGCCAGCAGTTTTCCTAGCGGGGGGGTGGATGAGCAGTTCTTC. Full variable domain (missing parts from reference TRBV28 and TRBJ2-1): DVKVTQSSRYLVKRTGEKVFLECVQDMDHENMFWYRQDPGLGLRLIYFSYDVKMKEKGDIPEGYSVSREKKERFSLILESASTNQTSMYLCASSFPSGGVDEQFFGPGTRLTVL.

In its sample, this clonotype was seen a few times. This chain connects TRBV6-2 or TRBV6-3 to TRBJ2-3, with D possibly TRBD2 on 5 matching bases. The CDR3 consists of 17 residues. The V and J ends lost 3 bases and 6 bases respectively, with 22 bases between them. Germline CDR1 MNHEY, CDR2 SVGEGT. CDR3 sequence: CASSYRGGRLNSDTQYF. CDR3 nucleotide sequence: TGTGCCAGCAGTTATCGTGGCGGGCGGCTCAACTCGGATACGCAGTATTTT.

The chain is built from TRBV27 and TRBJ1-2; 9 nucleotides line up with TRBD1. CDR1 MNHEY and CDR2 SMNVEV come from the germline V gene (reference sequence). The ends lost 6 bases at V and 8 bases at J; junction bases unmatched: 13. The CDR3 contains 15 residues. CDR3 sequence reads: CASSRTGTGLEGYTF. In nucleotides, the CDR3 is TGTGCCAGCAGCCGGACCGGGACAGGGCTTGAGGGCTACACCTTC.

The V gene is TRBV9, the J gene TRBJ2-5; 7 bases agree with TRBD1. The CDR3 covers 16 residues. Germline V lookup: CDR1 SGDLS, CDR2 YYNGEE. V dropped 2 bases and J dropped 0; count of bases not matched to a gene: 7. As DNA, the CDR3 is TGTGCCAGCAGCGTCACAGGGGTCATGTACCAAGAGACCCAGTACTTC. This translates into CASSVTGVMYQETQYF.

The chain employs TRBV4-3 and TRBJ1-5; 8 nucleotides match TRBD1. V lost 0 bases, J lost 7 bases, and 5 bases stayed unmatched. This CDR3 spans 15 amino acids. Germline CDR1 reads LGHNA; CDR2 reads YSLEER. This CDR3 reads CASSQDGQGWQPQHF. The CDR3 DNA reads TGCGCCAGCAGCCAAGATGGACAGGGCTGGCAGCCCCAGCATTTT.

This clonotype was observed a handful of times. The CDR3 spells CASSLRATGAQLDTQYF. CDR3 nucleotide sequence: TGTGCCAGCAGCTTGCGTGCGACGGGGGCCCAGCTGGATACGCAGTATTTT. The chain recombines TRBV5-5 with TRBJ2-3; D could derive from TRBD1 or TRBD2 (6 bases each). Germline CDR1 reads SGHKS; CDR2 reads YYEKEE (reference sequence). CDR3 size: 17 residues. Trimming shortened V by 1 base and J by 6 bases, and 21 bases separated the two germline ends.

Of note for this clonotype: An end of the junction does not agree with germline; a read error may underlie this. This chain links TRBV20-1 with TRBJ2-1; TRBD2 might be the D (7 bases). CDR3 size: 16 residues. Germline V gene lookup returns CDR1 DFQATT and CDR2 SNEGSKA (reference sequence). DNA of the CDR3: TGCTGTGCTAGAGATCTCGGCGGGGGCGGTTTAAATGAGCAGTTCTTC. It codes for CCARDLGGGGLNEQFF.

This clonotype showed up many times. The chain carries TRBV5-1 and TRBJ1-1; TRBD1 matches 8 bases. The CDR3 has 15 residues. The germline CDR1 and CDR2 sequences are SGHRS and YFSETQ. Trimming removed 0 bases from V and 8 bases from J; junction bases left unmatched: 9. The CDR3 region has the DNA TGCGCCAGCAGCTTGGTGGGGCAGGGGGCAGAAGAAGCTTTCTTT. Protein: CASSLVGQGAEEAFF.